These 27 T cell receptor beta chains came from one sample sequenced in a study of blood T cell repertoires in COVID-19. The data were produced by immunoSEQ multiplex PCR, yet TCRdb's version contains in-frame clones alone and is incomplete. Here the sample spans under 200,000 clones, around 88% being singletons. The sequenced material came from PBMCs or T cells enriched from blood (not recorded which). Receptor source: a middle-aged man with acute COVID-19.

The chain uses TRBV3-1 (or the pseudogene TRBV3-2) and TRBJ2-7, with 9 bases identical to TRBD1. Per germline, CDR1 LGHDT and CDR2 YNNKEL (reference sequence). V was clipped by 4 bases and J by 5 bases; unmatched bases: 9. The CDR3 has 15 residues. This CDR3 is CASSLRDREVDEQYF. In DNA form, the CDR3 reads TGTGCCAGCAGCCTCCGGGACAGGGAGGTGGACGAGCAGTACTTC.

The rearrangement links TRBV10-3 to TRBJ1-2, with D tentatively TRBD1 (5 bases). CDR1 ENHRY and CDR2 SYGVKD come from the germline V gene. CDR3 size: 13 residues. Trimming took 7 bases from V and 1 from J, leaving 10 bases between them. The CDR3 sequence is CAIMGRNNYGYTF. The DNA of the CDR3 is TGTGCCATCATGGGGCGGAATAACTATGGCTACACCTTC.

This chain links TRBV30 with TRBJ2-2; maybe TRBD1 (5 bases). Germline V gives CDR1 GTSNPN, CDR2 SVGIG (reference sequence). V was clipped by 3 bases and J by 6 bases, with 11 bases between them. The CDR3 extends over 13 amino acids. The chain's CDR3 is CAWRRTFAGELFF. CDR3 sequence (DNA): TGTGCCTGGAGAAGGACATTCGCCGGGGAGCTGTTTTTT.

The chain joins TRBV9 to TRBJ2-1; 10 bases agree with TRBD1. The germline V gene encodes CDR1 SGDLS and CDR2 YYNGEE. Germline trimming cut 0 bases from V and 8 bases from J; bases unmatched to any gene: 2. The CDR3 has 14 residues. This CDR3 reads CASSVGDRGYEQFF. The CDR3 bases are TGTGCCAGCAGCGTAGGGGACAGGGGATATGAGCAGTTCTTC.

The chain has TRBV29-1 and TRBJ2-7; D possibly corresponds to TRBD2 (5 bases). This CDR3 has 15 residues. CDR1 and CDR2 from the germline V gene are SQVTM and ANQGSEA. V was shortened by 0 bases and J by 2 bases, with 14 bases between the two germline ends. CDR3 in DNA: TGCAGCGTTGAAGAAACCAGGACTCCCACCTACGAGCAGTACTTC. Amino acid sequence: CSVEETRTPTYEQYF.

The rearrangement links TRBV11-2 to TRBJ1-1, with D possibly matching TRBD1 (6 bases). This CDR3 is built from 16 residues. CDR1 SGHAT and CDR2 FQNNGV come from the germline V gene. The V end lost 2 bases, the J end lost 5 bases, and 18 bases lay between the germline ends. The CDR3 is CASSLNSDRRGTEAFF. DNA of the CDR3: TGTGCCAGCAGCTTAAATTCTGACAGGCGAGGGACTGAAGCTTTCTTT.

The V and J genes are TRBV28 and TRBJ2-2, with TRBD1 identical over 10 bases. With 5 bases clipped from V and 4 bases from J, the junction kept 4 bases outside the gene matches. CDR3 length: 15 amino acids. Per germline, CDR1 MDHEN and CDR2 SYDVKM. The CDR3: CASSPGTGVTGELFF. In DNA form, the CDR3 reads TGTGCCAGCAGTCCGGGGACAGGGGTCACCGGGGAGCTGTTTTTT.

This chain uses TRBV6-5 with TRBJ1-1; 8 nucleotides align to TRBD1. CDR3 length: 13 residues. CDR1 is MNHEY, CDR2 SVGAGI, per germline. V gave up 5 bases and J gave up 8 bases; unmatched junction bases: 7. The CDR3 region has the DNA TGTGCCAGCAGTAGGACAGGGTCGGCCGAAGCTTTCTTT. As protein: CASSRTGSAEAFF.

The rearrangement uses TRBV18 and TRBJ2-7; 10 bases agree with TRBD2. V shed 2 bases, J shed 1 base, and the junction held 5 bases outside the gene matches. The CDR3 covers 16 residues. Germline lookup yields CDR1 KGHSH and CDR2 LQKENI. This CDR3 reads CASSPGLAEGSYEQYF. DNA of the CDR3: TGTGCCAGCTCACCAGGACTAGCGGAGGGATCCTACGAGCAGTACTTC.

The rearrangement joins TRBV2 to TRBJ1-5, with D perhaps TRBD1 (5 bases). V was shortened by 1 base and J by 6 bases, with 13 bases between the two germline ends. Germline CDR1 SNHLY, CDR2 FYNNEI. There are 15 residues in the CDR3. CDR3 in amino acids: CASSEGRQGRQPQHF. Here the CDR3 DNA reads TGTGCCAGCAGTGAAGGCAGGCAGGGCCGTCAGCCCCAGCATTTT. The full variable domain, its missing parts supplied by reference TRBV2 and TRBJ1-5, is EPEVTQTPSHQVTQMGQEVILRCVPISNHLYFYWYRQILGQKVEFLVSFYNNEISEKSEIFDDQFSVERPDGSNFTLKIRSTKLEDSAMYFCASSEGRQGRQPQHFGDGTRLSIL.

This chain joins TRBV28 and TRBJ1-1; D unresolved. From germline, CDR1 is MDHEN and CDR2 SYDVKM. The CDR3 loop spans 16 amino acids. V was pared by 6 bases and J by 5 bases, with 22 bases between. The CDR3 is CASRRKAPHSRTEAFF. For the CDR3, the DNA is TGTGCCAGCAGGCGTAAAGCGCCGCATTCGAGGACTGAAGCTTTCTTT.

The chain is built from TRBV9 and TRBJ2-1; 8 bases line up with TRBD2. Looked up from germline, CDR1 is SGDLS and CDR2 is YYNGEE. CDR3 length equals 17 residues. Unmatched junction bases numbered 12, after V lost 0 bases and J lost 7 bases. The CDR3 spells CASSVGDPSGSKNEQFF. CDR3 DNA sequence: TGTGCCAGCAGCGTAGGGGACCCCAGCGGGAGCAAAAATGAGCAGTTCTTC.

The chain carries TRBV29-1 and TRBJ2-1; 8 bases map to TRBD2. CDR1 is SQVTM and CDR2 is ANQGSEA in the germline V gene. The junction had 7 bases not matched to a gene; V was cut back by 8 bases and J by 1 base. CDR3 length: 14 amino acids. The CDR3 loop is CSLGRGASYNEQFF. CDR3 nucleotides: TGCAGCCTCGGGAGGGGAGCATCCTACAATGAGCAGTTCTTC.

The rearrangement joins TRBV2 to TRBJ2-3; 11 positions agree with TRBD2. V trimming: 5 bases; J trimming: 9 bases; junction bases outside the gene matches: 13. The CDR3 contains 16 residues. Germline lookup yields CDR1 SNHLY and CDR2 FYNNEI. CDR3 region: CASSLRIAGGRETQYF. CDR3 DNA sequence: TGTGCCAGCAGTCTAAGAATAGCGGGGGGGAGGGAGACGCAGTATTTT.

V usage is TRBV5-6 and J usage is TRBJ2-5; 10 nucleotides align to TRBD2. Germline assignment: CDR1 SGHDT and CDR2 YYEEEE. Trimming took 0 bases from V and 5 from J; bases not matched to a gene: 16. This CDR3 spans 19 amino acids. The CDR3 region is CASSLALGTAGGPRETQYF. CDR3 DNA sequence: TGTGCCAGCAGCTTGGCTCTGGGGACAGCGGGAGGGCCGAGGGAGACCCAGTACTTC.

The rearrangement joins TRBV7-9 to TRBJ1-1, with TRBD1 as a possible D gene (6 bases). The CDR3 is 14 amino acids. Germline V lookup: CDR1 SEHNR, CDR2 FQNEAQ (reference sequence). V dropped 4 bases and J dropped 6 bases, with 15 bases sitting between them. The CDR3 DNA sequence: TGTGCCAGCAGCTCCACAGGGCAAAGGCCTGAAGCTTTCTTT. This encodes CASSSTGQRPEAFF.

Written as DNA, the CDR3 is TGCGCCAGCGGGCCGGGACGGGGGAATGAAAAACTGTTTTTT. Its protein is CASGPGRGNEKLFF. This sequence joins TRBV5-1 and TRBJ1-4; D may be TRBD1 (5 bases). CDR3 size: 14 residues. The ends were cut back, 7 bases at V and 5 bases at J, with 15 bases in the middle. Per the germline V gene, CDR1 is SGHRS and CDR2 is YFSETQ.

This rearrangement joins TRBV28 to TRBJ1-4, with D possibly being TRBD1 (5 bases). The CDR3 length is 13 residues. Germline lookup yields CDR1 MDHEN and CDR2 SYDVKM. Trimming took 4 bases from V and 8 from J, leaving 11 bases between them. The chain's CDR3 is CASSSGLGEKLFF. The DNA for the CDR3 is TGTGCCAGCAGTTCGGGACTGGGGGAAAAACTGTTTTTT.

The gene calls are TRBV30 and TRBJ1-3, with 8 bases fitting TRBD1. Losses at the gene ends were 0 bases for V and 7 bases for J; bases not matched to a gene: 8. The germline V gene encodes CDR1 GTSNPN and CDR2 SVGIG (reference sequence). CDR3 length equals 15 residues. In DNA form, the CDR3 reads TGTGCCTGGAGTGTTAGTTCGAGACAGGGGAACACCATATATTTT. Its translation: CAWSVSSRQGNTIYF.

V gene TRBV30 combines with J gene TRBJ1-1; TRBD1 agrees at 12 bases. CDR3 length: 14 residues. The germline CDR1 and CDR2 sequences are GTSNPN and SVGIG (reference sequence). The V gene end was trimmed by 3 bases and the J gene end by 10 bases; junction bases not matched to a gene: 9. The DNA for the CDR3 is TGTGCCTGGAGCCCAGGGACAGGGGGCTCTCGAGCTTTCTTT. Translation: CAWSPGTGGSRAFF.

Here the CDR3 reads CASSPTSGANNEQFF. CDR3 coding DNA: TGTGCCAGCAGTCCGACTAGCGGGGCTAACAATGAGCAGTTCTTC. The chain employs TRBV28 and TRBJ2-1; 11 bases agree with TRBD2. After removal of 5 bases from V and 5 bases from J, the junction contained 5 bases not matched to a gene. From germline, CDR1 is MDHEN and CDR2 SYDVKM. The CDR3 has 15 amino acids.

The chain uses TRBV6-2 or TRBV6-3 and TRBJ2-2; 8 nucleotides match TRBD2. The CDR3 loop spans 15 amino acids. Germline V gene data show CDR1 as MNHEY and CDR2 as SVGEGT. V shed 5 bases and J 4 bases; nucleotides not matched to a gene: 6. The CDR3 nucleotides are TGTGCCAGCAGTCTACTAGCGGCAGTCACCGGGGAGCTGTTTTTT. Amino acid sequence: CASSLLAAVTGELFF.

The chain joins TRBV6-5 to TRBJ2-5; possibly TRBD2 for D (5 bases). Germline V CDR1 and CDR2: MNHEY, SVGAGI. Trimming removed 6 bases at V and 5 bases at J, with 19 bases between. The CDR3 sequence is 15 residues long. CDR3: CASRPPGRGSETQYF. CDR3 sequence (DNA): TGTGCCAGCAGACCACCGGGCCGAGGGTCCGAGACCCAGTACTTC.

This chain joins TRBV9 and TRBJ2-4; 14 nucleotides agree with TRBD2. The CDR3 has 16 residues. The junction had 3 bases not matched to a gene; V was cut back by 0 bases and J by 7 bases. Looked up from germline, CDR1 is SGDLS and CDR2 is YYNGEE. CDR3 amino acids: CASSVAGLAGVNIQYF. The DNA of the CDR3 is TGTGCCAGCAGCGTAGCGGGACTAGCGGGAGTTAACATTCAGTACTTC.

The chain recombines TRBV5-6 with TRBJ1-1; the match to TRBD1 covers 8 bases. The germline V gene has CDR1 SGHDT and CDR2 YYEEEE. This CDR3 is 17 amino acids long. The trim removed 5 bases at V and 4 bases at J, leaving 16 bases unmatched. The CDR3 spells CASSPGTGVIGRTEAFF. CDR3 bases: TGTGCCAGCAGTCCCGGGACAGGCGTGATTGGGCGCACTGAAGCTTTCTTT.

The chain is built from TRBV28 and TRBJ2-7; D is perhaps TRBD2 (6 bases). The CDR3 has 15 residues. Trimming took off 5 bases at V and 4 bases at J, with 18 bases between the two ends. Per the germline V gene, CDR1 is MDHEN and CDR2 is SYDVKM. CDR3 nucleotides: TGTGCCAGCAGTCTCCGACTCCTCGGGGGTTACGAGCAGTACTTC. Amino acid sequence: CASSLRLLGGYEQYF.

The V call is TRBV5-1, the J call TRBJ1-4; D may be TRBD1 (5 bases). V lost 4 bases and J lost 6, with 13 bases in between. The germline V gene encodes CDR1 SGHRS and CDR2 YFSETQ. The CDR3 contains 14 residues. CDR3 sequence reads: CASSPGRGDEKLFF. For the CDR3, the DNA is TGCGCCAGCAGCCCGGGACGGGGGGATGAAAAACTGTTTTTT. The full variable domain, with the rest looked up from reference TRBV5-1 and TRBJ1-4, is KAGVTQTPRYLIKTRGQQVTLSCSPISGHRSVSWYQQTPGQGLQFLFEYFSETQRNKGNFPGRFSGRQFSNSRSEMNVSTLELGDSALYLCASSPGRGDEKLFFGSGTQLSVL.